This entry lists 9 T cell receptor beta chains sequenced from one sample in a study of cytomegalovirus exposure and HLA in healthy donors. PCR involved 60 Vbeta and 13 Jbeta primers. TCRdb's copy holds only in-frame clones and misses some; the assay was immunoSEQ multiplex PCR. The sample includes under 200,000 clones, 65% to 85% of them seen just once. What was sequenced was PBMCs. The origin of the receptors is a man in his fifties or sixties in good health and CMV-seronegative.

This clone has only a few counts. CDR3 nucleotide sequence: TGCAGCGTTGTGTCGTGTTCGGGAGGATTATGTGAGCAGTTCTTC. It codes for CSVVSCSGGLCEQFF. The V and J genes are TRBV29-1 and TRBJ2-1; 7 bases fit TRBD2. The CDR3 length is 15 residues. The V segment lost 4 bases and the J segment 9 bases; nucleotides outside the gene matches: 15. Germline CDR1 and CDR2: SQVTM and ANQGSEA.

The rearrangement links TRBV7-2 to TRBJ2-1; 9 bases map to TRBD2. This CDR3 has 16 amino acids. Germline-derived CDR1 and CDR2 are SGHTA and FQGNSA. With V trimmed by 2 bases and J by 2 bases, 4 bases remained unmatched. CDR3 amino acids: CASSLTRTSAYNEQFF. CDR3 nucleotides: TGTGCCAGCAGCTTAACCCGGACTAGCGCCTACAATGAGCAGTTCTTC.

V and J are TRBV27 and TRBJ2-2, with D maybe TRBD2 (6 bases). V was clipped by 3 bases and J by 6 bases, with 11 bases between them. This CDR3 is 14 amino acids long. Germline CDR1 is MNHEY and CDR2 is SMNVEV (reference sequence). The CDR3 reads CASSLTRRAGELFF. DNA for the CDR3: TGTGCCAGCAGTTTGACTAGGCGGGCCGGGGAGCTGTTTTTT.

The chain employs TRBV6-5 and TRBJ2-3; D possibly corresponds to TRBD1 (6 bases). CDR1 MNHEY and CDR2 SVGAGI come from the germline V gene. CDR3 size: 14 residues. Trimming took off 5 bases at V and 1 base at J, with 10 bases between the two ends. CDR3 coding DNA: TGTGCCAGCAGTAGGGGGTTGGGCACAGATACGCAGTATTTT. It yields the protein CASSRGLGTDTQYF.

A remark on this clone: An end of the junction does not agree with germline; a read error may underlie this. The genes are TRBV4-1 and TRBJ1-5; TRBD1 aligns across 9 bases. Germline values: CDR1 MGHRA, CDR2 YSYEKL. This CDR3 spans 15 amino acids. CDR3 residues: CASSQEGQGSQPQNF. The CDR3 DNA is TGCGCCAGCAGCCAGGAGGGACAGGGTAGTCAGCCCCAGAATTTT.

V is TRBV7-9 and J is TRBJ1-2; no reliable D call. This CDR3 comprises 12 residues. Germline loops: CDR1 SEHNR, CDR2 FQNEAQ (reference sequence). Trimming took off 1 base at V and 10 bases at J, with 10 bases between the two ends. CDR3 DNA: TGTGCCAGCAGCTTAGTACCAGACTCCTACACCTTC. It encodes CASSLVPDSYTF.

The gene calls are TRBV4-1 and TRBJ1-6; 11 nucleotides agree with TRBD1. Germline lookup yields CDR1 MGHRA and CDR2 YSYEKL. Losses at the gene ends were 3 bases for V and 10 bases for J; bases not matched to a gene: 8. The CDR3 runs to 16 residues. CDR3 residues: CASSHSDRGHDSPLHF. The CDR3 DNA sequence: TGCGCCAGCAGCCACTCGGACAGGGGGCATGACTCACCCCTCCACTTT.

The rearrangement uses TRBV28 and TRBJ2-2; 9 bases agree with TRBD1. The CDR3 has 14 residues. Germline assignment: CDR1 MDHEN and CDR2 SYDVKM. With V trimmed by 7 bases and J by 3 bases, 3 bases remained unmatched. In DNA, the CDR3 is TGTGCCAGCAACACAGGGGGCCACACCGGGGAGCTGTTTTTT. Translating it yields CASNTGGHTGELFF. The variable domain in full, with the rest retrieved from reference TRBV28 and TRBJ2-2, is DVKVTQSSRYLVKRTGEKVFLECVQDMDHENMFWYRQDPGLGLRLIYFSYDVKMKEKGDIPEGYSVSREKKERFSLILESASTNQTSMYLCASNTGGHTGELFFGEGSRLTVL.

Only a few counts were recorded for this clone. The sample contains more than one DNA sequence encoding this CDR3. V gene TRBV19 combines with J gene TRBJ2-7; D is ambiguous. The length of the CDR3 is 14 residues. V shed 3 bases and J shed 0 bases, with 9 bases lying between them. CDR1 and CDR2 from the germline V gene are LNHDA and SQIVND (reference sequence). This CDR3 is CASSIVGSSYEQYF. The CDR3 DNA follows: TGTGCCAGTAGTATTGTGGGCAGCTCCTACGAGCAGTACTTC.